These T cell receptor beta chains were read from a single sample in a study of blood T cell repertoires in COVID-19. Generated by immunoSEQ multiplex PCR, the TCRdb table keeps only in-frame clones and is missing some. The repertoire has some 70,000 clones, approximately 86% of them found once; the top ten carry 1.4%. Material: peripheral blood. The receptors derive from a woman between 55 and 75 years old with acute or convalescent COVID-19. CDR3s include the opening cysteine and the closing phenylalanine or tryptophan. The D gene is left open where the match is weak. Clone size is not always given. Where it is, it says once, few, many or a class for expanded clones.

-	-	TRBV4-2	TRBJ2-7	CASSQDEAGSHILYEQYF	TGTGCCAGCAGCCAAGATGAAGCAGGATCCCATATCCTCTACGAGCAGTACTTC
-	-	TRBV5-6	TRBJ2-6	CASSRKRQISGANVLTF	TGTGCCAGCAGTCGAAAGAGACAGATCTCTGGGGCCAACGTCCTGACTTTC
TRBD1	-	TRBV5-1	TRBJ2-2	CASSARRQGNTGELFF	TGCGCCAGCAGCGCCCGAAGACAGGGTAACACCGGGGAGCTGTTTTTT
-	-	TRBV15	TRBJ2-2	CAVLGRGSTGELFF	TGTGCCGTTTTGGGCAGGGGCTCCACCGGGGAGCTGTTTTTT
-	-	TRBV14	TRBJ1-2	CASSQFAAVLGGYTF	TGTGCCAGCAGCCAATTCGCAGCGGTTCTAGGAGGCTACACCTTC
-	-	TRBV19	TRBJ1-1	CASSILSVQGSGTEAFF	TGTGCCAGTAGCATCCTTTCCGTTCAGGGCTCTGGCACTGAAGCTTTCTTT
-	once	TRBV7-3	TRBJ2-1	CASSQGRVSYNEQFF	TGTGCCAGCAGCCAAGGGCGGGTTTCCTACAATGAGCAGTTCTTC
TRBD2	once	TRBV7-9	TRBJ2-3	CASSLSSGSWDTQYF	TGTGCCAGCAGCTTATCTAGCGGGAGTTGGGATACGCAGTATTTT
TRBD1	-	TRBV12-3/TRBV12-4	TRBJ1-1	CASSRDSYTEAFF	TGTGCCAGCAGTAGGGACAGCTACACTGAAGCTTTCTTT
-	-	TRBV7-9	TRBJ2-5	CASSVPGSGETQYF	TGTGCCAGCAGCGTTCCAGGGTCGGGAGAGACCCAGTACTTC
-	-	TRBV28	TRBJ1-1	CASSLGFVATEAFF	TGTGCCAGCAGTTTAGGATTTGTAGCGACTGAAGCTTTCTTT